This TCR beta chain was identified during a study of CD8 T cells in ankylosing spondylitis. General study points: As reported, disease-linked clones showed significant enrichment in matched ankylosing spondylitis synovial fluid. Within ankylosing spondylitis blood, a TCR beta motif made up of eight or nine highly homologous variants appeared to be characteristic. Earlier authors reported some of these motif variants in reactive arthritis synovial fluid and blood.

This clonotype occurred many times. Its antigen is unknown. Germline V CDR1 and CDR2: MGHRA, YSYEKL. V shed 1 base, J shed 4 bases, and the junction held 13 bases outside the gene matches. The CDR3 loop spans 17 amino acids. The authors made TCR beta libraries by quantitative 5'-RACE with molecular barcodes. TCRdb passed the 5' RACE reads through MiXCR, listing each CDR3 protein once. This table holds about 390,000 distinct CDR3 sequences, around 22% found once. This receptor was identified in a male donor with ankylosing spondylitis. The rearrangement links TRBV4-1 to TRBJ2-7, with TRBD2 matching over 7 bases. The material sequenced was blood, either unsorted or a sorted T cell fraction (not recorded which). Here the CDR3 reads CASSQAPLAGVGYEQYF. The CDR3 DNA reads as TGCGCCAGCAGCCAAGCCCCGCTGGCGGGAGTAGGGTACGAGCAGTACTTC.